Listed here is a single T cell receptor beta chain. Trimming removed 4 bases from V and 7 bases from J; junction bases left unmatched: 4. The germline V gene encodes CDR1 SGHKS and CDR2 YYEKEE (reference sequence). This CDR3 contains 12 residues. These data come from a study of control samples from healthy donors and cancer patients. Sequenced by immunoSEQ multiplex PCR; TCRdb stores in-frame clones only, minus some. There are some 25,000 clones in the sample; 82% occur only once, and about a quarter lies in the top ten. The source is a man in his sixties with colorectal cancer. Sequencing used PBMCs. The chain is built from TRBV5-5 and TRBJ1-2; 7 bases map to TRBD1. Here the CDR3 reads CASSQGGSGYTF. CDR3 bases: TGTGCCAGCAGCCAGGGGGGGAGTGGCTACACCTTC.